The source of this T cell receptor (beta chain) is a study of T cell responses to AZD1222 COVID-19 vaccine. Study-wide results and caveats: A reported finding is that nearly half of spike-specific TCRs target unmutated variant regions. Donors, mostly white British, included more females; clonal diversity was possibly underestimated.

A note on this clone: Its antigen remains unidentified.

The CDR3 is made up of 15 amino acids. Germline V gives CDR1 MNHEY, CDR2 SVGAGI. Germline trimming cut 0 bases from V and 5 bases from J; bases unmatched to any gene: 1. Sequenced by immunoSEQ multiplex PCR; TCRdb stores in-frame clones only, minus some. The profile shows fewer than 75,000 clones, over 80% of them singletons. This sample comprised peripheral blood, obtained 28 days after the second dose of the MenACWY control vaccine. This TCR was recovered from an adult who received the MenACWY meningococcal vaccine as a control. The chain recombines TRBV6-5 with TRBJ2-2; 9 nucleotides align to TRBD2. The CDR3 here is CASSYSLAGTGELFF. CDR3 in DNA: TGTGCCAGCAGTTACTCGCTAGCGGGGACCGGGGAGCTGTTTTTT.